This T cell receptor (beta chain) is from a study of T cell changes during pregnancy in multiple sclerosis. The germline V gene encodes CDR1 SGHAT and CDR2 FQDESV (reference sequence). This CDR3 spans 14 amino acids. V lost 1 base and J lost 7, with 10 bases in between. The count of this clone is one. Using immunoSEQ multiplex PCR, the repertoire was profiled, and TCRdb retains in-frame clones only, with some absent. The table has around 72,000 clones, approximately 90% seen once. This chain joins TRBV11-1 and TRBJ2-2; D call uncertain. Source: peripheral blood, taken in the second trimester of pregnancy. This sequence originates from a female donor in good health, enrolled as a control in a pregnancy study. The DNA for the CDR3 is TGTGCCAGCAGCTTAGTGTTTGTTATCGGGGAGCTGTTTTTT. It translates to CASSLVFVIGELFF.